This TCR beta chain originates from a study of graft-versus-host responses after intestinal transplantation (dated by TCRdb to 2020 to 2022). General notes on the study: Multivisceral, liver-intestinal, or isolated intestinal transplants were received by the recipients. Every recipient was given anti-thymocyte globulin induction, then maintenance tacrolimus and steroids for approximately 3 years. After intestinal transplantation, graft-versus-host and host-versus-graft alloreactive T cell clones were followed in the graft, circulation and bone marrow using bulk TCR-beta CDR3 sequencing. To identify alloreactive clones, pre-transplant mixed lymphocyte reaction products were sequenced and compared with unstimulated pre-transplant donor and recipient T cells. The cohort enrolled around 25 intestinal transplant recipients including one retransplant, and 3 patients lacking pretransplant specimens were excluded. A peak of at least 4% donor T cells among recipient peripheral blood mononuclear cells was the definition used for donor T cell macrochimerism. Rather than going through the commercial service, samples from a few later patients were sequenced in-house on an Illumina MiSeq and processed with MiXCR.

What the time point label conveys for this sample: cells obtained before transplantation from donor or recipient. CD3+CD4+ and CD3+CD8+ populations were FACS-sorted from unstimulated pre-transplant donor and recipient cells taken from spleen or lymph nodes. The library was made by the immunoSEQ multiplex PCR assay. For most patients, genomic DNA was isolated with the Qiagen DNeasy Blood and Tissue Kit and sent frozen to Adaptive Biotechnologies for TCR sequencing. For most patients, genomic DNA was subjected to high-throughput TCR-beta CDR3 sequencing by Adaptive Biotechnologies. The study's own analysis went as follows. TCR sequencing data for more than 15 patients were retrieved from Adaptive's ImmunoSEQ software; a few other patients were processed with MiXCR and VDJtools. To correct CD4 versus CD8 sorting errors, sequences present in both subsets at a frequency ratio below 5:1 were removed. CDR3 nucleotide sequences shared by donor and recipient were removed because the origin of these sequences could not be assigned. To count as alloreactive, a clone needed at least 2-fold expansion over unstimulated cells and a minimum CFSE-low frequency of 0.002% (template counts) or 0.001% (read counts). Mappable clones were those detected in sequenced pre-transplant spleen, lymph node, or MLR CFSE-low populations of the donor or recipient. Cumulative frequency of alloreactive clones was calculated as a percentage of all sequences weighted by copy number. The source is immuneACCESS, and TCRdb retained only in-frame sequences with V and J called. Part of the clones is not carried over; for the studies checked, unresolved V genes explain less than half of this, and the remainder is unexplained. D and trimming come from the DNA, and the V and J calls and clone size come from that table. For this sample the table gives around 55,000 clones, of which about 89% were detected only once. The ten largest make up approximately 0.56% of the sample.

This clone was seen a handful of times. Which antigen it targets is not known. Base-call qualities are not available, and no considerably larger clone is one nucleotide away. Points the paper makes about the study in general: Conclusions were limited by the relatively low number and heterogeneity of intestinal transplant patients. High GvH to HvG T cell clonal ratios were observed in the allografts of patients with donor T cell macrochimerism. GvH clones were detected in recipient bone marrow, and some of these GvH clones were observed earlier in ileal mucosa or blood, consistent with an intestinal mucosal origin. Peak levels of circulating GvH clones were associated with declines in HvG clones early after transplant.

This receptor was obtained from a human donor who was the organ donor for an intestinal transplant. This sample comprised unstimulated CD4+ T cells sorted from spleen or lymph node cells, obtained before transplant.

The CDR3 sequence is CASTPPTGHSIYGYTF. The DNA sequence reads TGTGCCAGCACTCCGCCAACGGGACACTCGATCTATGGCTACACCTTC. The chain is made from TRBV6-6 and TRBJ1-2; a weak D assignment points to TRBD1 (6 bases agree). The germline V gene (reference sequence) supplies CDR1 MNHNY and CDR2 SVGAGI. The CDR3 measures 16 amino acids from cysteine to phenylalanine. The entry retains the CDR3 DNA only, 48 bases that are in frame from base 1. A distance of 22 bases separates the germline ends of V and J, which lose 7 bases and 4 bases respectively.